This TCR beta chain was obtained from a study of T cells in Graves' hyperthyroidism and ophthalmopathy. RNA transcripts provided the source from which TCR beta CDR3 regions were amplified. The HTBI primer set was used in a first-round RT-PCR of the TCR CDR3. TCRdb processed the multiplex PCR reads anew with MiXCR; each CDR3 protein has one entry. The table includes 450,000 to 650,000 distinct CDR3 sequences, approximately 17% detected once. This clonotype was detected ten times or more. The CDR3 has 15 amino acids. The germline gives CDR1 LGHDT, CDR2 YNNKEL (reference sequence). V was trimmed by 0 bases and J by 1 base, leaving 9 bases between them.

The J gene is TRBJ2-5, the V gene TRBV3-1; D unclear. The material sequenced was blood. The clonotype was recovered from a woman under 30 with Graves' ophthalmopathy. The CDR3 protein is CASSQESSTQETQYF. CDR3 in DNA: TGTGCCAGCAGCCAAGAATCTAGTACCCAAGAGACCCAGTACTTC.